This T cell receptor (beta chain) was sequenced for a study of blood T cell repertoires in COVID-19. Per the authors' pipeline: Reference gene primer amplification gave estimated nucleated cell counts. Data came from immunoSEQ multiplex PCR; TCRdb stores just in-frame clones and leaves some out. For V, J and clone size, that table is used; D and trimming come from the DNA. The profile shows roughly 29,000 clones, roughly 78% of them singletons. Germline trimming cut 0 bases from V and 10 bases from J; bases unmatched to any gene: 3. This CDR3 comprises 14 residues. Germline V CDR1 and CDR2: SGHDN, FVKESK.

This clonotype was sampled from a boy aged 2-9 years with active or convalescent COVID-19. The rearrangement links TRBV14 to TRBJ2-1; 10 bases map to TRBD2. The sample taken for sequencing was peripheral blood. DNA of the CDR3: TGTGCCAGCAGCCAAGAACTAGCGGGACTCGAGCAGTTCTTC. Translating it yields CASSQELAGLEQFF.